The 2 T cell receptor beta chains given below trace back to one sample, sequenced in a study of CD8 T cells in ankylosing spondylitis. TCRdb passed the 5' RACE reads through MiXCR, listing each CDR3 protein once. The sample includes approximately 340,000 distinct CDR3 sequences, around 15% of them seen just once. The source material was blood, either unsorted or a sorted T cell fraction (not recorded which). These receptors all come from a male donor with ankylosing spondylitis or in good health (not recorded which).

The V call is TRBV20-1, the J call TRBJ1-1, with D unclear. In germline, CDR1 is DFQATT, CDR2 SNEGSKA (reference sequence). There are 11 residues in the CDR3. Trimming removed 0 bases from V and 9 bases from J, with 8 bases in between. The CDR3 loop reads CSARDRAQAFF. The CDR3 DNA reads TGCAGTGCTAGAGATCGGGCCCAAGCTTTCTTT.

This clonotype was found a few times. J is TRBJ2-1 and V is TRBV14; the D gene is possibly TRBD1 (6 bases). The CDR3 length is 13 residues. Between the trimmed V and J ends, which lost 3 bases and 7 bases, there was a span of 10 bases. Germline V CDR1 and CDR2: SGHDN, FVKESK. DNA of the CDR3: TGTGCCAGCAGCCACGGACAGCCTAATGAGCAGTTCTTC. Translating it yields CASSHGQPNEQFF.